Shown below are 9 T cell receptor beta chains from a single sample sequenced in a study of immune cell composition in non-small cell lung cancer. Libraries were prepared by immunoSEQ multiplex PCR; TCRdb keeps only in-frame clonotypes and omits some of them. The table includes roughly 15,000 clones, around 63% detected once. Sequenced material: lung tumor tissue. Receptor source: a human donor with non-small cell lung cancer.

This chain connects TRBV2 to TRBJ1-2; 10 bases agree with TRBD1. Germline CDR1 reads SNHLY; CDR2 reads FYNNEI. The CDR3 totals 14 residues. V lost 7 bases and J lost 6; bases outside the gene matches: 8. The CDR3 bases are TGTGCCAGCATCCCGTGGACAGGGGGGGATGGCTACACCTTC. Its translation: CASIPWTGGDGYTF. The full variable domain, its missing parts supplied by reference TRBV2 and TRBJ1-2, is EPEVTQTPSHQVTQMGQEVILRCVPISNHLYFYWYRQILGQKVEFLVSFYNNEISEKSEIFDDQFSVERPDGSNFTLKIRSTKLEDSAMYFCASIPWTGGDGYTFGSGTRLTVV.

This clone has only a few counts. The genes are TRBV19 and TRBJ1-6, with D possibly TRBD1 on 6 matching bases. V lost 5 bases to trimming and J lost 9 bases, with 11 bases between them. This CDR3 is built from 13 residues. CDR1 and CDR2 from the germline V gene are LNHDA and SQIVND (reference sequence). The CDR3 protein is CASSSGALSPLHF. The CDR3 DNA follows: TGTGCCAGTAGTTCAGGGGCACTTTCACCCCTCCACTTT.

The rearrangement links TRBV15 to TRBJ2-1, with D possibly TRBD2 on 5 matching bases. The CDR3 has 12 residues. The V end lost 8 bases, the J end lost 8 bases, and 13 bases lay between the germline ends. The germline V gene encodes CDR1 LNHNV and CDR2 YYDKDF (reference sequence). The CDR3 DNA is TGTGCCACCGCGAGGGATTGGGATGAGCAGTTCTTC. As protein: CATARDWDEQFF.

This clone was detected only a few times. The J gene is TRBJ1-1, the V gene TRBV6-1, with TRBD1 matching over 7 bases. Germline CDR1 is MNHNS and CDR2 is SASEGT. Germline trimming cut 4 bases from V and 7 bases from J; bases unmatched to any gene: 9. The CDR3 spans 14 residues. The CDR3 protein is CASSATGQRLEAFF. In nucleotides, the CDR3 is TGTGCCAGCAGTGCTACGGGACAGAGACTTGAAGCTTTCTTT.

This chain uses TRBV27 with TRBJ1-1; D unclear. V lost 3 bases and J lost 1, with 6 bases in between. This CDR3 region has 13 residues. Per the germline V gene, CDR1 is MNHEY and CDR2 is SMNVEV (reference sequence). Here the CDR3 reads CASSFTGNTEAFF. The CDR3, as DNA: TGTGCCAGCAGTTTCACGGGGAACACTGAAGCTTTCTTT.

This clone was observed a few times. The V and J genes are TRBV18 and TRBJ1-1; 7 bases agree with TRBD1. Germline V CDR1 and CDR2: KGHSH, LQKENI. This CDR3 is built from 19 residues. The ends lost 0 bases at V and 2 bases at J; junction bases unmatched: 15. The CDR3 sequence is CASSPPETGKLSTNTEAFF. CDR3 nucleotides: TGTGCCAGCTCACCACCAGAGACAGGGAAACTCTCCACCAACACTGAAGCTTTCTTT.

This chain connects TRBV5-4 to TRBJ1-2, with TRBD1 as a possible D gene (5 bases). V was trimmed by 0 bases and J by 8 bases, leaving 17 bases between them. Looked up from germline, CDR1 is SGHNT and CDR2 is YYREEE (reference sequence). This CDR3 spans 15 amino acids. CDR3 bases: TGTGCCAGCAGCTTGGTCCCAGGGCTCAGGGAAGGCTACACCTTC. It specifies CASSLVPGLREGYTF.

J is TRBJ1-2 and V is TRBV18; 7 bases line up with TRBD1. With 3 bases clipped from V and 8 bases from J, the junction kept 12 bases outside the gene matches. The CDR3 is 15 residues long. In germline, CDR1 is KGHSH, CDR2 LQKENI. Written as DNA, the CDR3 is TGTGCCAGCTCACCCTCAACCGGAGGGGGCGAAGGCTACACCTTC. Protein product: CASSPSTGGGEGYTF.

The chain uses TRBV6-6 and TRBJ2-5; TRBD1 is a possible D gene (5 bases). The CDR3 extends over 16 amino acids. Per germline, CDR1 MNHNY and CDR2 SVGAGI (reference sequence). V was clipped by 0 bases and J by 0 bases, with 11 bases between them. Written as DNA, the CDR3 is TGTGCCAGCAGTTACTCAGGCGCAGGGTACCAAGAGACCCAGTACTTC. The encoded protein is CASSYSGAGYQETQYF.